These 32 T cell receptor beta chains share one sample of origin, sequenced in a study of tissue T cells after allogeneic stem cell transplantation. Sequenced by immunoSEQ multiplex PCR; TCRdb stores in-frame clones only, minus some. The table records 8,900 or so clones, around 40% of them present only once. As for time point: mouse harvest day 7 after allogeneic transplant. Each mouse received 10^7 T-cell-depleted marrow cells plus 10^6 splenic CD5+ T cells by tail vein. Material: skin. The receptor source for this set is a female BALB/c mouse given C57BL/6 T cells with graft-versus-host disease after an allogeneic hematopoietic cell transplant.

This clone has just a few counts. Gene labels here are mouse ones. The read gets to within 1 residue of the CDR3 end, and the germline J gene fills in the rest. The chain is built from TRBV26 and TRBJ1-3, with D tentatively TRBD1 (5 bases). V dropped 2 bases and J dropped 0 bases, with 8 bases sitting between them. The CDR3 has 15 amino acids. Germline V gene data show CDR1 as KGHPV and CDR2 as FQNQEV (reference sequence). The part of the CDR3 DNA that was read is TGTGCCAGCAGTCTGGGGGGGTATTCTGGAAATACGCTCTAT. Its translation is CASSLGGYSGNTLY. The whole CDR3 sequence is CASSLGGYSGNTLYF.

This clone showed up just a few times. Germline and genes: mouse. The read terminates 1 residue ahead of where the CDR3 ends, so the germline J gene completes it. The chain uses TRBV23 and TRBJ1-1; TRBD1 is taken as the D call from the table, unchecked against the DNA. Germline lookup yields CDR1 KGHTA and CDR2 FQNQQP. This CDR3 has 13 amino acids. The CDR3 loop reads CSSSPTQNTEVFF. The sequenced CDR3 bases are TGCTCCAGCAGTCCGACACAAAACACAGAAGTCTTC.

A single count supports this clone. Germline and genes here are mouse. The DNA ends 1 residue before the CDR3 does, and the rest of the CDR3 is filled in from the germline J gene. The rearrangement uses TRBV12-1 and TRBJ2-1, with TRBD2 identical over 10 bases. There are 15 residues in the CDR3. The J segment lost 8 bases and the V segment lost 4 bases, leaving 10 bases of the junction unmatched. The germline gives CDR1 SGHSN, CDR2 HYEKVE. CDR3 sequence reads: CASSPTGGGLTEQFF. CDR3 bases read: TGTGCCAGCTCCCCTACTGGGGGGGGCTTGACTGAGCAGTTC.

Comments on this clone: Mouse gene names apply. Read data end 1 residue before the CDR3 end; the end is taken from the germline J gene. The V and J genes are TRBV26 and TRBJ2-5; no clear D gene. Germline assignment: CDR1 KGHPV and CDR2 FQNQEV (reference sequence). V was trimmed by 3 bases and J by 4 bases, leaving 8 bases between them. The CDR3 totals 13 residues. CDR3 protein: CASSLDGEDTQYF. The part of the CDR3 DNA that was read is TGTGCCAGCAGTCTAGACGGGGAAGACACCCAGTAC.

About this clone itself: Here the gene names and germline are mouse. The CDR3 end falls 1 residue outside the read, so it is completed with the germline J gene. This sample includes further DNA sequences coding for the same CDR3. This chain links TRBV2 with TRBJ1-1, with a weak D call TRBD1 (5 bases). Between the trimmed V and J ends, which lost 0 bases and 1 base, there was a span of 6 bases. This CDR3 spans 14 amino acids. Germline V gene data show CDR1 as LGHNA and CDR2 as YSYQKL. The CDR3 sequence: CASSQDGTNTEVFF. Incomplete CDR3 DNA: TGTGCCAGCAGCCAAGATGGGACGAACACAGAAGTCTTC. The full variable domain, in which reference TRBV2 and TRBJ1-1 provide the parts outside the CDR3, is DPKIIQKPKYLVAVTGSEKILICEQYLGHNAMYWYRQSAKKPLEFMFSYSYQKLMDNQTASSRFQPQSSKKNHLDLQITALKPDDSATYFCASSQDGTNTEVFFGKGTRLTVV.

Regarding this clone: Any gene name here is a mouse gene name. The CDR3 is cut off 1 residue early in the read; its end comes from the germline J gene. The genes are TRBV13-3 and TRBJ2-3; 14 positions agree with TRBD2. CDR3 length: 16 amino acids. V was pared by 2 bases and J by 3 bases, with 2 bases of the junction left unmatched. CDR1 and CDR2 (germline): NNHDY, SYVADS. This chain's CDR3 is CASSEGDWGGAETLYF. CDR3 bases read: TGTGCCAGCAGTGAAGGGGACTGGGGGGGCGCAGAAACGCTGTAT.

Remarks on this clone: These gene names are mouse names. The CDR3 extends 1 residue past the end of the read, so its final part is completed from the germline J gene. The V gene is TRBV26, the J gene TRBJ2-2, with 10 positions matching TRBD1. With V trimmed by 3 bases and J by 4 bases, 5 bases remained unmatched. This CDR3 contains 16 residues. Germline loops: CDR1 KGHPV, CDR2 FQNQEV (reference sequence). The CDR3 spells CASSLPGTGVTGQLYF. Partial CDR3 DNA: TGTGCCAGCAGTCTCCCCGGGACAGGGGTCACCGGGCAGCTCTAC.

This clone showed up just a few times. All gene names here are mouse names. The read gets to within 1 residue of the CDR3 end, and the germline J gene fills in the rest. This rearrangement joins TRBV12-2 to TRBJ1-2; TRBD1 aligns across 7 bases. CDR1 and CDR2 (germline): SGHLS, HYDKME. The V and J ends lost 1 base and 6 bases, in that order; junction bases with no gene match: 1. The CDR3 is 12 residues long. The part of the CDR3 DNA that was read is TGTGCCAGCTCTCTAGGGGGCGCCGACTACACC. This encodes CASSLGGADYT. The CDR3 in full is CASSLGGADYTF.

Points on this clone: The gene names given are mouse names. Read sequence stops 1 residue before the CDR3 end, and the germline J gene provides the missing end. This chain joins TRBV12-1 and TRBJ1-5; 8 positions agree with TRBD1. This CDR3 has 12 residues. Germline V gene data show CDR1 as SGHSN and CDR2 as HYEKVE. The ends lost 6 bases at V and 3 bases at J; junction bases unmatched: 0. The CDR3 bases that were read are TGTGCCAGCACAGGGGGCAACCAGGCTCCGCTT. Its protein is CASTGGNQAPL. The CDR3 in its entirety is CASTGGNQAPLF. Together with reference TRBV12-1 and TRBJ1-5, the CDR3 gives the full variable domain: DSGVVQSPRHIIKEKGGRSVLTCIPISGHSNVVWYQQTLGKELKFLIQHYEKVERDKGFLPSRFSVQQFDDYHSEMNMSALELEDSAMYFCASTGGNQAPLFGEGTRLSVL.

With respect to this clone: The listed genes are named as in mouse. The read gets to within 1 residue of the CDR3 end, and the germline J gene fills in the rest. The chain employs TRBV13-3 and TRBJ2-4; the match to TRBD2 covers 10 bases. CDR3 length: 14 amino acids. The V and J ends lost 4 bases and 5 bases, in that order; junction bases with no gene match: 4. In germline, CDR1 is NNHDY, CDR2 SYVADS. CDR3 DNA, as far as it was read: TGTGCCAGCAGTCCCCGGGACTGGGGAAACACCTTGTAC. It is translated as CASSPRDWGNTLY. The whole CDR3 sequence reads CASSPRDWGNTLYF.

The table lists this clone with a few counts. Gene labels here are mouse ones. The read stops 1 residue short of the end of the CDR3; the missing end is completed from the germline J gene. The genes are TRBV12-2 and TRBJ1-3, with no clear D. V gave up 3 bases and J gave up 2 bases, with 10 bases separating them. The CDR3 totals 14 residues. Germline lookup yields CDR1 SGHLS and CDR2 HYDKME. The CDR3 reads CASSFGRPGNTLYF. The sequenced part of the CDR3 DNA is TGTGCCAGCTCTTTCGGGAGGCCTGGAAATACGCTCTAT.

This clone was observed a single time. Genes and germline come from the mouse. Read coverage stops 1 residue before the CDR3 terminus; the germline J gene supplies the remainder. The genes are TRBV5 and TRBJ2-5; 9 bases align to TRBD2. Germline trimming cut 0 bases from V and 7 bases from J; bases unmatched to any gene: 2. Per the germline V gene, CDR1 is LGHNA and CDR2 is YNLKQL (reference sequence). CDR3 length: 14 amino acids. CDR3 bases read: TGTGCCAGCAGCCAAGAACTGGGGGGAAACACCCAGTAC. It encodes CASSQELGGNTQY. The full CDR3 is CASSQELGGNTQYF.

Concerning this clone itself: Gene names and germline match the mouse. Sequencing ends 1 residue short of the CDR3 end; the germline J gene provides the rest. The chain joins TRBV26 to TRBJ2-5; possible D gene TRBD1, 6 bases. Trimming took off 0 bases at V and 6 bases at J, with 10 bases between the two ends. The CDR3 has 14 amino acids. CDR1 KGHPV and CDR2 FQNQEV come from the germline V gene (reference sequence). The covered CDR3 bases are TGTGCCAGCAGTCTGTCGGACAGAGGGGACACCCAGTAC. Translating it yields CASSLSDRGDTQY. The complete CDR3 sequence is CASSLSDRGDTQYF.

A word on this clone: The germline and genes are mouse ones. The read gets to within 1 residue of the CDR3 end, and the germline J gene fills in the rest. The chain is built from TRBV4 and TRBJ1-5; 8 nucleotides align to TRBD1. Losses at the gene ends were 4 bases for V and 6 bases for J; bases not matched to a gene: 5. There are 14 residues in the CDR3. The V gene's germline CDR1 is LGHDT and CDR2 YNNKQL (reference sequence). The CDR3 sequence: CASSLDRGLQAPLF. Incomplete CDR3 DNA: TGTGCCAGCAGCTTAGACAGGGGACTCCAGGCTCCGCTT. Using reference TRBV4 and TRBJ1-5 for the parts outside the CDR3, the full variable domain is ETAVFQTPNYHVTQVGNEVSFNCKQTLGHDTMYWYKQDSKKLLKIMFSYNNKQLIVNETVPRRFSPQSSDKAHLNLRIKSVEPEDSAVYLCASSLDRGLQAPLFGEGTRLSVL.

Remarks on this clone: The genes are named according to mouse. The read gets to within 1 residue of the CDR3 end, and the germline J gene fills in the rest. The genes are TRBV3 and TRBJ2-7; the D gene is possibly TRBD1 (5 bases). Germline CDR1 reads SNHLY; CDR2 reads FYNGKV (reference sequence). With 2 bases removed from V and 0 bases from J, the gap between germline ends came to 8 bases. The CDR3 is made up of 14 amino acids. CDR3 amino acids: CASSLRQSSYEQYF. Partial CDR3 DNA: TGTGCCAGCAGCTTAAGACAGAGCTCCTATGAACAGTAC.

On this clone: Mouse gene names and germline throughout. The read comes to an end 1 residue before the CDR3 does, leaving the germline J gene to fill in the end. The chain joins TRBV20 to TRBJ1-4; D possibly corresponds to TRBD1 (6 bases). This CDR3 is built from 14 residues. The V end was cut by 3 bases, the J end by 3 bases, with 11 bases between. Per the germline V gene, CDR1 is GFQATS and CDR2 is STVNSAI. The DNA read from the CDR3 is TGTGGTGCTAGAGGAGGGGGGACCAACGAAAGATTATTT. Residues: CGARGGGTNERLF. The complete CDR3 sequence is CGARGGGTNERLFF.

Regarding this clone: Mouse gene names apply. The observed sequence ends 1 residue before the CDR3 terminus, with the missing tail filled in from the germline J gene. Other nucleotide sequences from this sample produce the same CDR3. V gene TRBV26 combines with J gene TRBJ1-1, with D maybe TRBD1 (6 bases). The CDR3 covers 13 residues. CDR1 and CDR2 from the germline V gene are KGHPV and FQNQEV (reference sequence). Trimming left V 4 bases short and J 1 base short, with 7 bases between. The CDR3 sequence: CASSPGQNTEVFF. The CDR3 DNA, read in part, is TGTGCCAGCAGTCCGGGACAAAACACAGAAGTCTTC.

As for this clone: All gene names here are mouse names. The sequence runs out 1 residue before the end of the CDR3; the remainder is reconstructed from the germline J gene. The chain uses TRBV13-1 and TRBJ2-7; the match to TRBD2 covers 9 bases. Trimming took 1 base from V and 0 from J; bases not matched to a gene: 5. Looked up from germline, CDR1 is NSHNY and CDR2 is SYGAGN. The CDR3 totals 16 residues. CDR3 DNA, as far as it was read: TGTGCCAGCAGTGATCTTGGACTGGGGATCTCCTATGAACAGTAC. Its translation is CASSDLGLGISYEQY. The full CDR3 is CASSDLGLGISYEQYF.

As for this clone: Germline and genes here are mouse. The read ends 1 residue shy of where the CDR3 ends; the end is completed using the germline J gene. The chain is built from TRBV26 and TRBJ2-3; the match to TRBD2 covers 9 bases. CDR3 size: 15 residues. The ends lost 4 bases at V and 0 bases at J; junction bases unmatched: 2. CDR1 and CDR2 from the germline V gene are KGHPV and FQNQEV (reference sequence). CDR3 bases read: TGTGCCAGCAGTCAGGGACTGGGTAGTGCAGAAACGCTGTAT. It is translated as CASSQGLGSAETLY. The whole CDR3 reads CASSQGLGSAETLYF.

As for this clone: Germline and genes here are mouse. The read ends 1 residue shy of where the CDR3 ends; the end is completed using the germline J gene. The chain links TRBV15 to TRBJ2-7; 9 nucleotides line up with TRBD2. Germline CDR1 reads SGHND; CDR2 reads FRSKSL. This CDR3 is built from 13 residues. Unmatched junction bases numbered 3, after V lost 5 bases and J lost 4 bases. CDR3 DNA, as far as it was read: TGTGCCAGCAGTCCGGACTGGGGTTATGAACAGTAC. This translates into CASSPDWGYEQY. The entire CDR3 is CASSPDWGYEQYF.

This clone is medium-sized. Each gene name is a mouse one. The missing CDR3 end, 1 residue past where the read stops, is filled in from the germline J gene. The V and J genes are TRBV26 and TRBJ2-7; the D is unclear. CDR1 is KGHPV, CDR2 FQNQEV, per germline (reference sequence). CDR3 length: 14 residues. Trimming took off 2 bases at V and 0 bases at J, with 8 bases between the two ends. The CDR3 bases that were read are TGTGCCAGCAGTCTGGACACGAGCTCCTATGAACAGTAC. As protein: CASSLDTSSYEQY. The full CDR3 protein reads CASSLDTSSYEQYF.

Note on this clone: Gene names denote mouse genes. From the germline J gene comes the end of the CDR3, since the read stops 1 residue before it. The chain has TRBV26 and TRBJ2-5; D unclear. The V end was cut by 4 bases, the J end by 0 bases, with 5 bases between. The V gene's germline CDR1 is KGHPV and CDR2 FQNQEV (reference sequence). The CDR3 length is 13 residues. The CDR3 loop is CASSPQNQDTQYF. Incomplete CDR3 DNA: TGTGCCAGCAGTCCACAGAACCAAGACACCCAGTAC.

The sample holds a few counts of this clone. Any gene name here is a mouse gene name. The CDR3 is cut off 1 residue early in the read; its end comes from the germline J gene. V and J are TRBV2 and TRBJ1-3; possible D gene TRBD1, 5 bases. V was trimmed by 3 bases and J by 2 bases, leaving 8 bases between them. Germline V CDR1 and CDR2: LGHNA, YSYQKL. CDR3 length equals 14 residues. The CDR3 loop reads CASSQPGTGNTLYF. The covered CDR3 bases are TGTGCCAGCAGCCAGCCAGGGACTGGAAATACGCTCTAT.

Only a few counts were recorded for this clone. The listed genes are named as in mouse. The missing CDR3 end, 1 residue past where the read stops, is filled in from the germline J gene. The rearrangement joins TRBV12-1 to TRBJ1-2; D remains unclear. The CDR3 runs 13 residues. V lost 3 bases and J 0 bases, leaving 7 bases between the germline ends. Germline CDR1 is SGHSN and CDR2 is HYEKVE. CDR3 protein: CASSRHPNSDYTF. CDR3 DNA, as far as it was read: TGTGCCAGCTCTAGGCACCCAAACTCCGACTACACC.

Concerning this clone: The listed genes are named as in mouse. The observed sequence ends 1 residue before the CDR3 terminus, with the missing tail filled in from the germline J gene. This chain links TRBV16 with TRBJ2-5; 10 nucleotides agree with TRBD2. From germline, CDR1 is SGHSA and CDR2 FRNQAP. The CDR3 extends over 15 amino acids. Germline trimming cut 4 bases from V and 6 bases from J; bases unmatched to any gene: 7. The CDR3 loop is CASSSRDWGRDTQYF. The CDR3 DNA, read in part, is TGTGCAAGCAGCTCACGGGACTGGGGCCGGGACACCCAGTAC.

In regard to this clone: All gene names here are mouse names. Read sequence stops 1 residue before the CDR3 end, and the germline J gene provides the missing end. V is TRBV12-1 and J is TRBJ1-1; D is unclear. Trimming took off 4 bases at V and 6 bases at J, with 8 bases between the two ends. The CDR3 has 11 amino acids. Per the germline V gene, CDR1 is SGHSN and CDR2 is HYEKVE. CDR3 DNA (partial): TGTGCCAGCTCCGCAGGATCAGAAGTCTTC. Amino acid sequence: CASSAGSEVF. In full, the CDR3 is CASSAGSEVFF. Combining the CDR3 with reference TRBV12-1 and TRBJ1-1 gives the whole variable domain DSGVVQSPRHIIKEKGGRSVLTCIPISGHSNVVWYQQTLGKELKFLIQHYEKVERDKGFLPSRFSVQQFDDYHSEMNMSALELEDSAMYFCASSAGSEVFFGKGTRLTVV.

About this clone: Genes and germline are mouse. Read data end 1 residue before the CDR3 end; the end is taken from the germline J gene. The chain joins TRBV15 to TRBJ2-7; D unclear. Germline lookup yields CDR1 SGHND and CDR2 FRSKSL. The CDR3 has 12 residues. V dropped 6 bases and J dropped 0 bases, with 6 bases sitting between them. Partial CDR3 DNA: TGTGCCAGCAGGCCGAGCTCCTATGAACAGTAC. Its protein product is CASRPSSYEQY. The entire CDR3 protein reads CASRPSSYEQYF.

This clone was detected only a few times. Mouse names are used for the genes. The read ends 1 residue early relative to the CDR3; the germline J gene fills the gap. The chain links TRBV26 to TRBJ2-1, with a tentative D call TRBD1 (5 bases). The CDR3 extends over 14 amino acids. CDR1 KGHPV and CDR2 FQNQEV come from the germline V gene (reference sequence). Trimming pared 2 bases from V and 1 base from J, leaving 6 bases between. The covered CDR3 bases are TGTGCCAGCAGTCTGAGGACAAACTATGCTGAGCAGTTC. Encoded protein: CASSLRTNYAEQF. The full-length CDR3 reads as CASSLRTNYAEQFF.

In regard to this clone: Gene names and germline refer to mouse. The read terminates 1 residue before the CDR3 end, so the remaining end is supplied by the germline J gene. The J gene is TRBJ2-5, the V gene TRBV3; 8 positions match TRBD2. The CDR3 consists of 14 residues. Losses at the gene ends were 3 bases for V and 2 bases for J; bases not matched to a gene: 1. Germline lookup yields CDR1 SNHLY and CDR2 FYNGKV (reference sequence). This chain's CDR3 is CASSFGTGQDTQYF. The CDR3 bases that were read are TGTGCCAGCAGCTTCGGGACTGGCCAAGACACCCAGTAC.

A word on this clone: Genes here carry mouse names. The read terminates 1 residue ahead of where the CDR3 ends, so the germline J gene completes it. V gene TRBV12-2 combines with J gene TRBJ2-7, with 9 bases identical to TRBD2. Germline values: CDR1 SGHLS, CDR2 HYDKME. The CDR3 is 13 amino acids. J lost 6 bases, V lost 0 bases, and 2 bases had no gene match. The sequenced CDR3 bases are TGTGCCAGCTCTCTCCTGGGGGGGAGTGAACAGTAC. Translating it yields CASSLLGGSEQY. The whole CDR3 sequence is CASSLLGGSEQYF. Supplemented by reference TRBV12-2 and TRBJ2-7, the full variable domain reads NSGVVQSPRYIIKGKGERSILKCIPISGHLSVAWYQQTQGQELKFFIQHYDKMERDKGNLPSRFSVQQFDDYHSEMNMSALELEDSAVYFCASSLLGGSEQYFGPGTRLTVL.

In the case of this clone: Gene names denote mouse genes. The CDR3 is cut off 1 residue early in the read; its end comes from the germline J gene. This chain connects TRBV1 to TRBJ1-4; TRBD1 agrees at 7 bases. The V segment lost 3 bases and the J segment 3 bases; nucleotides outside the gene matches: 4. The CDR3 contains 15 residues. The germline gives CDR1 NSQYPW, CDR2 LRSPGD (reference sequence). The sequenced part of the CDR3 DNA is TGCACCTGCAGTGCCCGGGACAGAACCAACGAAAGATTATTT. Amino acid sequence: CTCSARDRTNERLF. In full, the CDR3 reads CTCSARDRTNERLFF.

A remark on this clone: Each gene name is a mouse one. CDR3 bases read: TGTGCCAGCAGCCTACAGACACGTGCAGAAACGCTGTAT. It yields the protein CASSLQTRAETLY. The whole CDR3 protein reads CASSLQTRAETLYF. This rearrangement joins TRBV3 to TRBJ2-3, with D uncertain. The observed sequence ends 1 residue before the CDR3 terminus, with the missing tail filled in from the germline J gene. The germline V gene encodes CDR1 SNHLY and CDR2 FYNGKV (reference sequence). The V and J ends lost 5 bases and 1 base respectively, with 10 bases between them. The CDR3 is made up of 14 amino acids.